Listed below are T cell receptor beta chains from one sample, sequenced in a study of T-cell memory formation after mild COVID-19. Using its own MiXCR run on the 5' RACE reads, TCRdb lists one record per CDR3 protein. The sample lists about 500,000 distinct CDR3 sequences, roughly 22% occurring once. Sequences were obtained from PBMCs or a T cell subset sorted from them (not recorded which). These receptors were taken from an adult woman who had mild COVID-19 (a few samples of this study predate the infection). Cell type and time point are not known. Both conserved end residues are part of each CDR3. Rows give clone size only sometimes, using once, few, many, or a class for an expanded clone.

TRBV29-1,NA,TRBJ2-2,CSVAPPGHINTGELFF
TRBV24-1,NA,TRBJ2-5,CATSAGGTVQETQYF
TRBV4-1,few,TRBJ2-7,CASSPYDLAGKGRYEQYF
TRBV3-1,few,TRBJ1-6,CASSPPAASYSPLHF
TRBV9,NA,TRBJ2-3,CASSDGQGRIGTQYF
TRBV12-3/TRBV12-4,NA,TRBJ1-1,CASRGQVNTEAFF
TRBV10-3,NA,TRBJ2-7,CAIATGTTYEQYF
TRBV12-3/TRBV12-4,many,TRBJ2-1,CASSLPGGEQFF
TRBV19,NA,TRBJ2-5,CASSIVGGTGKRETQYF
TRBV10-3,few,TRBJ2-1,CAISSPAVLGSDEQFF
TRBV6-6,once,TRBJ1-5,CASSYSTVRGDGNQPQHF
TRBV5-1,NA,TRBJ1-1,CASRAGGSLITEAFF
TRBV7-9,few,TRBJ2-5,CASSLPTSGKETQYF
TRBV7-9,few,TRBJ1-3,CASSYHPGNTGNTIYF
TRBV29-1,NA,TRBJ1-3,CSVGGSQFSGSGNTIYF
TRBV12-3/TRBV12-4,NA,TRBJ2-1,CASRPGQGRNEQFF
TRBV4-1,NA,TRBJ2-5,CASSQEVAAGETQYF
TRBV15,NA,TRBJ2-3,CATSRAGQSTDTQYF
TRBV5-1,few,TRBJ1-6,CASSLDPGVKGSPLHF
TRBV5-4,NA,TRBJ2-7,CASSQDRAKEQYF
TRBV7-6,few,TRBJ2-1,CASSLVGGARYNEQFF
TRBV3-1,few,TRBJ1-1,CASKSGTEAFF
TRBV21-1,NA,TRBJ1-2,CASCHPHYGYTF
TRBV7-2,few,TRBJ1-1,CASSLLRNTEAFF
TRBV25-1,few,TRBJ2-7,CASSQQRGTYEQYF
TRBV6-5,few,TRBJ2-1,CASSPQVQSEQFF
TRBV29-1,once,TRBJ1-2,CSVGTGGMGTF
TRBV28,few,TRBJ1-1,CASSDMNTEAFF
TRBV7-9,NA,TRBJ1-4,CASSLDRERSEKLFF
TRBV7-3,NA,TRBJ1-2,CASSASGGSGYTF
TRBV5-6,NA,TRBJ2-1,CASSSEYRGNEQFF
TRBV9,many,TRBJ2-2,CASTAGATDTGELFF